This TCR beta chain was identified during a study of early T cells in non-severe SARS-CoV-2 infection. Overall study context: Chains stayed unpaired after sequencing of bulk RNA from unsorted whole blood.

The CDR3 covers 14 residues. Germline V gene sequence: CDR1 SGDLS, CDR2 YYNGEE. V was shortened by 0 bases and J by 1 base, with 7 bases between the two germline ends. Attachment of unique molecular identifiers was made to individual cDNA molecules. One entry per CDR3 protein, called by TCRdb with MiXCR from the 5' RACE reads. The data contain 100,000 to 140,000 distinct CDR3 sequences, around 10% of them seen just once; the ten biggest clones take up about 8.1%. There are many counts of this clonotype. Its antigen is still unknown. General study points: Clonotype matching in VDJdb favored anti-spike CD8 responses and did not capture private and CD4 specificities.

The sequence derives from an adult who was a healthcare worker with PCR-confirmed SARS-CoV-2 infection or an uninfected control (not recorded which). V gene TRBV9 combines with J gene TRBJ2-5, with D perhaps matching TRBD1 (5 bases). The source material was whole blood. The CDR3 DNA follows: TGTGCCAGCAGCGTAGAGGACATCCAAGAGACCCAGTACTTC. This sequence encodes CASSVEDIQETQYF.